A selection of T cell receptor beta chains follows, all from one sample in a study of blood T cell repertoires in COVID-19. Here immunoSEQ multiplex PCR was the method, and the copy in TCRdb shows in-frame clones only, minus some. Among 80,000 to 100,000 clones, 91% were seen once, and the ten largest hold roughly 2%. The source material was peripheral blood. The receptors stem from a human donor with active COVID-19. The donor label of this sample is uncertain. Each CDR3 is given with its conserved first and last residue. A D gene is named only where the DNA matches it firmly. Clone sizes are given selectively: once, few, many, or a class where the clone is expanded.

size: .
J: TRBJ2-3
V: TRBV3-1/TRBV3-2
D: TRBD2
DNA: TGTGCCAGCAGCCAAGAACTAGCGGGGGCAGATACGCAGTATTTT
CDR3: CASSQELAGADTQYF

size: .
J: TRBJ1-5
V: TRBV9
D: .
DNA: TGTGCCAGCAGCGTAGAAGGAGGAGGGGACCAGCCCCAGCATTTT
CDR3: CASSVEGGGDQPQHF

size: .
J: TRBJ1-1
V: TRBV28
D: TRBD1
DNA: TGTGCCAGCAGTTTAGTGGACAGGGTGAACACTGAAGCTTTCTTT
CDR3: CASSLVDRVNTEAFF

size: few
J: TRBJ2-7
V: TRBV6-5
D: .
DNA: TGTGCCAGCAGTTACACTCGTAGCTACGAGCAGTACTTC
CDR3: CASSYTRSYEQYF

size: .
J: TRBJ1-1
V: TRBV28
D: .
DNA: TGTGCCACAGGGACAACGGGGACTGAAGCTTTCTTT
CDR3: CATGTTGTEAFF

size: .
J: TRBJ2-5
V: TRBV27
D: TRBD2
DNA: TGTGCCAGCAGAGCACTAGCGGCCAATCAAGAGACCCAGTACTTC
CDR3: CASRALAANQETQYF

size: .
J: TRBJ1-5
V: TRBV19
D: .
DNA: TGTGCCAGTCAAACGAGGGGGGGTATTCCTCAGCCCCAGCATTTT
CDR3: CASQTRGGIPQPQHF

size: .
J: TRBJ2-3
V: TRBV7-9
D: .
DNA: TGTGCCAGCAGCTTAGGGGCAGCCTTAGATACGCAGTATTTT
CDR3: CASSLGAALDTQYF

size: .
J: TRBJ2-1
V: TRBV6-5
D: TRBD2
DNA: TGTGCCAGCAGTTCTAGCGGGGGGAATGAGCAGTTCTTC
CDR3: CASSSSGGNEQFF

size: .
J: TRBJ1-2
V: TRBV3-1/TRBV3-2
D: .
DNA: TGTGCCAGCAGCCAAGGGGGGGTGGGAGGCTACACCTTC
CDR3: CASSQGGVGGYTF

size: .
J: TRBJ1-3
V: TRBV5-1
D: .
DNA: TGCGCCAGCAGCCCGGGGGCTGGAAACACCATATATTTT
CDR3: CASSPGAGNTIYF

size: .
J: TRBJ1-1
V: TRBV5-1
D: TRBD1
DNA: TGCGCCAGCAGCTTGAGGACAGGGATGAACACTGAAGCTTTCTTT
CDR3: CASSLRTGMNTEAFF

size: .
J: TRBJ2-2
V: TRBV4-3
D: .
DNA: TGCGCCAGCAGCCAAGTAACAGGGTTGGGCACCGGGGAGCTGTTTTTT
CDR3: CASSQVTGLGTGELFF

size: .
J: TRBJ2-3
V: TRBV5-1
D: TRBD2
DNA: TGCGCCAGCTGCCCAACAGCGGGATCTAGCACAGATACGCAGTATTTT
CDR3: CASCPTAGSSTDTQYF

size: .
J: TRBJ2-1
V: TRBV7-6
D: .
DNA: TGTGCCAGCAGCTTAGATCTTAGCTCCTACAATGAGCAGTTCTTC
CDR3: CASSLDLSSYNEQFF

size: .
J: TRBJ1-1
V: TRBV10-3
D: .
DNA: TGTGCCATCAGTGAAGGGCCCCAGGGCAACACTGAAGCTTTCTTT
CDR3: CAISEGPQGNTEAFF

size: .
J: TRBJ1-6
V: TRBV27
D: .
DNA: TGTGCCAGCAGTTTTATTCTATCACCCCTCCACTTT
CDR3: CASSFILSPLHF

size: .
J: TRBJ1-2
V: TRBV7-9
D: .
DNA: TGTGCCAGCAGCTTACTCCCTTGGACAGCAAACTATGGCTACACCTTC
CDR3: CASSLLPWTANYGYTF

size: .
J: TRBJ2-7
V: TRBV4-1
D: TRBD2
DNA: TGCGCCAGCAGCCCCTCAGCGGGGGGCAGCGAGCAGTACTTC
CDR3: CASSPSAGGSEQYF

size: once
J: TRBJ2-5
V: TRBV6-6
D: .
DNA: TGTGCCAGCAGTTACTCCCCCCCCGGAGAGACCCAGTACTTC
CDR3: CASSYSPPGETQYF

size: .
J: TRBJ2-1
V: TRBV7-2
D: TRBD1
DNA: TGTGCCAGCAGCTTAAACGAGGGGGCCGGCAATGAGCAGTTCTTC
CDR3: CASSLNEGAGNEQFF

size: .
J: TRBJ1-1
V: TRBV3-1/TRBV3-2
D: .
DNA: TGTGCCAGCAGCCAAGAGTTAAGGGGCACTGAAGCTTTCTTT
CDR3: CASSQELRGTEAFF

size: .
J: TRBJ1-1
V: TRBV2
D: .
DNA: TGTGCCAGCGGGGCAGGTGCTTTGAACACTGAAGCTTTCTTT
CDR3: CASGAGALNTEAFF

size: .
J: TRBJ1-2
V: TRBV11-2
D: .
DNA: TGTGCCAGCAGCCCCCTAGTTTCTGGGGGCTACACCTTC
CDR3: CASSPLVSGGYTF

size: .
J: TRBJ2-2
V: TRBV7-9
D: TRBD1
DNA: TGTGCCAGCAGCTTAGATATCAGGAGAACAGGGGGCAACACCGGGGAGCTGTTTTTT
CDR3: CASSLDIRRTGGNTGELFF

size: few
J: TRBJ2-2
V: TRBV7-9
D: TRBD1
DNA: TGTGCCAGCAGCTTAGAGACAGGGGTAACCGGGGAGCTGTTTTTT
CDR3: CASSLETGVTGELFF

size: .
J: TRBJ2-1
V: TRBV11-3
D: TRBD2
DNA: TGTGCCAGCAGCACCTTTAGCGGGGGCGGGCAGTTCTTC
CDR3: CASSTFSGGGQFF

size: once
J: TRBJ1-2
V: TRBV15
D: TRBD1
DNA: TGTGCCACCAGCAGAGAGGACGTGAGGGGGCTTTATGGCTACACCTTC
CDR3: CATSREDVRGLYGYTF

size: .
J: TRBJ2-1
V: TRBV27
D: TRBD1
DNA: TGTGCCAGCAGGCCTAGGGACAGGGAGAACAATGAGCAGTTCTTC
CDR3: CASRPRDRENNEQFF

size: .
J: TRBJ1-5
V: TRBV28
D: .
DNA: TGTGCCATCACCTCGGAGGGTCAGCCCCAGCATTTT
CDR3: CAITSEGQPQHF